Below, 27 T cell receptor beta chains from the same sample are listed, as sequenced in a study of blood T cell repertoires in COVID-19. The table came from immunoSEQ multiplex PCR; TCRdb's copy has only in-frame clones and leaves some out. This table has some 210,000 clones, about 92% appearing once. Sequencing used peripheral blood. These receptors were taken from a man aged 25 to 40 with acute or convalescent COVID-19.

J is TRBJ1-5 and V is TRBV6-5; a possible D gene is TRBD1 (6 bases). The CDR3 has 15 amino acids. Trimming took 7 bases from V and 6 from J, leaving 19 bases between them. The germline V gene has CDR1 MNHEY and CDR2 SVGAGI. In nucleotides, the CDR3 is TGTGCCAGCACCAGGATACAGGGTCTCGGTCAGCCCCAGCATTTT. Protein sequence: CASTRIQGLGQPQHF.

The rearrangement uses TRBV4-1 and TRBJ2-5; D gene unclear. Deletions cut 4 bases from V and 2 bases from J, with 14 bases between. CDR1 and CDR2 (germline): MGHRA, YSYEKL. The CDR3 has 15 residues. The CDR3 sequence: CASSLSLLPQETQYF. The CDR3, as DNA: TGCGCCAGCAGCCTGAGTTTACTCCCGCAAGAGACCCAGTACTTC.

A few counts support this clone. V and J are TRBV28 and TRBJ1-6; D may be TRBD1 (6 bases). Germline loops: CDR1 MDHEN, CDR2 SYDVKM. This CDR3 has 14 amino acids. Trimming removed 6 bases at V and 3 bases at J, with 9 bases between. The CDR3, as DNA: TGTGCCAGCAGAGGACAGCTCTATAATTCACCCCTCCACTTT. It is translated as CASRGQLYNSPLHF.

The CDR3 nucleotides are TGTGCCAGCAGCTTATACAGGGGGACGAGGACCGGGGAGCTGTTTTTT. Translation: CASSLYRGTRTGELFF. V and J are TRBV5-8 and TRBJ2-2; 8 positions agree with TRBD1. The CDR3 contains 16 residues. V lost 2 bases, J lost 5 bases, and 8 bases stayed unmatched. Germline V gene sequence: CDR1 SGHTS, CDR2 YDEGEE.

A word on this clone: Different DNA sequences within this sample yield the same CDR3. The genes are TRBV5-1 and TRBJ2-5, with 10 nucleotides matching TRBD1. This CDR3 is built from 15 residues. Germline assignment: CDR1 SGHRS and CDR2 YFSETQ. The junction had 7 bases not matched to a gene; V was cut back by 4 bases and J by 4 bases. CDR3 in DNA: TGCGCCAGCAGCCTCGGACAGGGGGGACGAGAGACCCAGTACTTC. Its protein is CASSLGQGGRETQYF.

The V and J genes are TRBV6-5 and TRBJ2-5; D is undetermined. V was trimmed by 6 bases and J by 0 bases, leaving 11 bases between them. The CDR3 totals 14 residues. CDR1 is MNHEY and CDR2 is SVGAGI in the germline V gene. The chain's CDR3 is CASRQEVYQETQYF. CDR3 in DNA: TGTGCCAGCAGGCAGGAAGTTTACCAAGAGACCCAGTACTTC.

The rearrangement uses TRBV25-1 and TRBJ1-4; the match to TRBD1 covers 7 bases. Germline CDR1 reads MGHDK; CDR2 reads SYGVNS. The V gene end was trimmed by 4 bases and the J gene end by 4 bases; junction bases not matched to a gene: 3. This CDR3 spans 14 amino acids. This CDR3 reads CASSGGQLNEKLFF. The CDR3 region has the DNA TGTGCCAGCAGTGGGGGACAGCTTAATGAAAAACTGTTTTTT.

The V call is TRBV28, the J call TRBJ2-7; 9 bases map to TRBD1. With 6 bases clipped from V and 4 bases from J, the junction kept 10 bases outside the gene matches. The germline V gene has CDR1 MDHEN and CDR2 SYDVKM. CDR3 length: 15 residues. CDR3 sequence reads: CASSAPGQGGYEQYF. For the CDR3, the DNA is TGTGCCAGCAGCGCCCCGGGACAGGGAGGGTACGAGCAGTACTTC.

V and J are TRBV5-4 and TRBJ2-7; the match to TRBD1 covers 8 bases. The CDR3 has 14 amino acids. J lost 3 bases, V lost 3 bases, and 5 bases had no gene match. CDR1 is SGHNT, CDR2 YYREEE, per germline (reference sequence). The CDR3 is CASSWEQGGYEQYF. The CDR3 nucleotides read TGTGCCAGCAGCTGGGAACAGGGGGGCTACGAGCAGTACTTC. Full variable domain (outside the CDR3, taken from reference TRBV5-4 and TRBJ2-7): ETGVTQSPTHLIKTRGQQVTLRCSSQSGHNTVSWYQQALGQGPQFIFQYYREEENGRGNFPPRFSGLQFPNYSSELNVNALELDDSALYLCASSWEQGGYEQYFGPGTRLTVT.

This clone was counted a single time. The chain couples TRBV7-8 to TRBJ2-4; TRBD2 might be the D (5 bases). This CDR3 contains 17 residues. The ends were cut back, 2 bases at V and 0 bases at J, with 14 bases in the middle. Germline values: CDR1 SGHVS, CDR2 FQNEAQ. DNA of the CDR3: TGTGCCAGCAGCTTAAGTCGAGCGGACCTAGCCAAAAACATTCAGTACTTC. Translated, it gives CASSLSRADLAKNIQYF. Based on the CDR3 plus reference TRBV7-8 and TRBJ2-4, the full variable domain is GAGVSQSPRYKVAKRGQDVALRCDPISGHVSLFWYQQALGQGPEFLTYFQNEAQLDKSGLPSDRFFAERPEGSVSTLKIQRTQQEDSAVYLCASSLSRADLAKNIQYFGAGTRLSVL.

The J gene is TRBJ1-5, the V gene TRBV15, with D perhaps TRBD1 (6 bases). Trimming cost V 4 bases and J 2 bases, with 15 bases left between them. From germline, CDR1 is LNHNV and CDR2 YYDKDF (reference sequence). This CDR3 spans 16 amino acids. CDR3 nucleotide sequence: TGTGCCACCAGCAATCTGGGGGCAGCGCGCAATCAGCCCCAGCATTTT. Translated: CATSNLGAARNQPQHF.

The J gene is TRBJ1-1, the V gene TRBV5-5; D gene uncertain. The CDR3 totals 14 residues. Germline V gene lookup returns CDR1 SGHKS and CDR2 YYEKEE (reference sequence). Between the trimmed V and J ends, which lost 4 bases and 1 base, there was a span of 11 bases. CDR3 nucleotide sequence: TGTGCCAGCAGCGATCGGAGGTGGAACACTGAAGCTTTCTTT. Its protein product is CASSDRRWNTEAFF.

This clone was seen a few times. CDR3 bases: TGTGCCAGCAGCCTCGGACTAGCAAGCACCCAAGAGACCCAGTACTTC. The encoded protein is CASSLGLASTQETQYF. This rearrangement joins TRBV5-4 to TRBJ2-5; 8 bases fit TRBD2. The CDR3 spans 16 residues. V gave up 4 bases and J gave up 1 base; unmatched junction bases: 9. CDR1 SGHNT and CDR2 YYREEE come from the germline V gene (reference sequence). The full variable domain, in which reference TRBV5-4 and TRBJ2-5 provide the parts outside the CDR3, is ETGVTQSPTHLIKTRGQQVTLRCSSQSGHNTVSWYQQALGQGPQFIFQYYREEENGRGNFPPRFSGLQFPNYSSELNVNALELDDSALYLCASSLGLASTQETQYFGPGTRLLVL.

This clone was picked up one time. This rearrangement joins TRBV28 to TRBJ1-3; 8 bases match TRBD1. The CDR3 totals 14 residues. In germline, CDR1 is MDHEN, CDR2 SYDVKM. J was trimmed by 2 bases and V by 8 bases; bases with no gene match: 5. CDR3 protein: CASFSTGAGNTIYF. CDR3 DNA: TGTGCCAGCTTTTCGACAGGGGCTGGAAACACCATATATTTT.

The chain combines TRBV5-6 with TRBJ2-3; 7 nucleotides agree with TRBD1. Germline loops: CDR1 SGHDT, CDR2 YYEEEE. The CDR3 sequence is 14 residues long. The V segment lost 4 bases and the J segment 2 bases; nucleotides outside the gene matches: 4. The CDR3 here is CASSGGQITDTQYF. In DNA, the CDR3 is TGTGCCAGCAGCGGGGGACAGATCACAGATACGCAGTATTTT.

V is TRBV28 and J is TRBJ2-7; the D is unclear. The ends were cut back, 7 bases at V and 2 bases at J, with 9 bases in the middle. CDR1 MDHEN and CDR2 SYDVKM come from the germline V gene. The CDR3 is made up of 12 amino acids. The CDR3 protein is CASTKWPYEQYF. The CDR3 DNA reads as TGTGCCAGCACCAAATGGCCCTACGAGCAGTACTTC.

The gene calls are TRBV7-3 and TRBJ2-1, with a tentative D call TRBD2 (6 bases). This CDR3 spans 14 amino acids. Germline values: CDR1 SGHTA, CDR2 FQGTGA. V lost 1 base and J 8 bases, leaving 12 bases between the germline ends. The CDR3 protein is CASSLKFGGHEQFF. CDR3 nucleotide sequence: TGTGCCAGCAGCTTAAAGTTCGGGGGTCATGAGCAGTTCTTC.

The chain combines TRBV20-1 with TRBJ2-3, with 7 positions matching TRBD2. CDR3 length equals 15 residues. V trimming: 3 bases; J trimming: 0 bases; junction bases outside the gene matches: 6. The V gene's germline CDR1 is DFQATT and CDR2 SNEGSKA (reference sequence). CDR3 amino acids: CSASGLGVSTDTQYF. CDR3 DNA: TGCAGTGCTAGTGGACTAGGCGTTAGCACAGATACGCAGTATTTT.

The CDR3 nucleotides read TGCGCCAGCAGCCACGACAGGGCTGGGAATGAGCAGTTCTTC. This gives the protein CASSHDRAGNEQFF. The rearrangement joins TRBV4-1 to TRBJ2-1, with 7 bases fitting TRBD1. Germline CDR1 and CDR2: MGHRA and YSYEKL. The length of the CDR3 is 14 residues. Losses at the gene ends were 3 bases for V and 7 bases for J; bases not matched to a gene: 6.

The chain has TRBV7-2 and TRBJ2-1; no reliable D call. CDR3 size: 14 residues. The V and J ends lost 4 bases and 1 base respectively, with 8 bases between them. In germline, CDR1 is SGHTA, CDR2 FQGNSA. CDR3: CASSSYLSYNEQFF. The CDR3 region has the DNA TGTGCCAGCAGCTCCTACCTTTCCTACAATGAGCAGTTCTTC.

The V and J genes are TRBV7-3 and TRBJ2-2, with a weak D call TRBD2 (6 bases). Germline loops: CDR1 SGHTA, CDR2 FQGTGA. The V and J ends lost 4 bases and 4 bases respectively, with 13 bases between them. The length of the CDR3 is 15 residues. CDR3 sequence (DNA): TGTGCCAGCAGCTCCCTCCCGGGAGCCACCGGGGAGCTGTTTTTT. This gives the protein CASSSLPGATGELFF.

V and J are TRBV30 and TRBJ2-7; tentative D call: TRBD2 (5 bases). In germline, CDR1 is GTSNPN, CDR2 SVGIG (reference sequence). This CDR3 is built from 12 residues. V shed 4 bases and J shed 3 bases, with 10 bases lying between them. The chain's CDR3 is CAWKGSSYEQYF. The DNA of the CDR3 is TGTGCCTGGAAAGGGAGTAGCTACGAGCAGTACTTC.

This sequence joins TRBV9 and TRBJ2-1; the D gene is possibly TRBD2 (5 bases). The CDR3 runs 13 residues. Germline V gene sequence: CDR1 SGDLS, CDR2 YYNGEE. Trimming cost V 4 bases and J 6 bases, with 11 bases left between them. CDR3 region: CASSLAVPNEQFF. In DNA form, the CDR3 reads TGTGCCAGCAGCCTAGCAGTACCCAATGAGCAGTTCTTC.

The V call is TRBV6-2 or TRBV6-3, the J call TRBJ2-7; TRBD2 agrees at 7 bases. Trimming cost V 7 bases and J 2 bases; bases outside gene matches: 11. The CDR3 consists of 15 residues. The germline CDR1 and CDR2 sequences are MNHEY and SVGEGT. The CDR3 DNA reads TGTGCCAGCACCCCCTGGGGGGAGGGCACCTACGAGCAGTACTTC. Encoded protein: CASTPWGEGTYEQYF.

The CDR3 is CATRGSVAQHF. CDR3 DNA: TGCGCCACCCGGGGTTCGGTGGCCCAGCATTTT. This chain joins TRBV10-1 and TRBJ1-5; D gene unclear. Germline loops: CDR1 WNHNN, CDR2 SYGVQD (reference sequence). V gave up 10 bases and J gave up 11 bases, with 15 bases separating them. The CDR3 is 11 residues long.

This clone was seen many times. This rearrangement joins TRBV18 to TRBJ2-7; 12 bases fit TRBD2. V was clipped by 4 bases and J by 2 bases; unmatched bases: 6. CDR1 and CDR2 (germline): KGHSH, LQKENI. This CDR3 is built from 16 residues. CDR3 sequence (DNA): TGTGCCAGCTCACGACTAGCGGGAGTCCGAACCTACGAGCAGTACTTC. Translating gives CASSRLAGVRTYEQYF.

This rearrangement joins TRBV10-1 to TRBJ2-5; 10 bases agree with TRBD1. V gave up 3 bases and J gave up 3 bases; unmatched junction bases: 4. This CDR3 region has 15 residues. Germline loops: CDR1 WNHNN, CDR2 SYGVQD (reference sequence). The CDR3 protein is CASSDTGTGEETQYF. The DNA of the CDR3 is TGCGCCAGCAGTGACACCGGGACAGGGGAAGAGACCCAGTACTTC.